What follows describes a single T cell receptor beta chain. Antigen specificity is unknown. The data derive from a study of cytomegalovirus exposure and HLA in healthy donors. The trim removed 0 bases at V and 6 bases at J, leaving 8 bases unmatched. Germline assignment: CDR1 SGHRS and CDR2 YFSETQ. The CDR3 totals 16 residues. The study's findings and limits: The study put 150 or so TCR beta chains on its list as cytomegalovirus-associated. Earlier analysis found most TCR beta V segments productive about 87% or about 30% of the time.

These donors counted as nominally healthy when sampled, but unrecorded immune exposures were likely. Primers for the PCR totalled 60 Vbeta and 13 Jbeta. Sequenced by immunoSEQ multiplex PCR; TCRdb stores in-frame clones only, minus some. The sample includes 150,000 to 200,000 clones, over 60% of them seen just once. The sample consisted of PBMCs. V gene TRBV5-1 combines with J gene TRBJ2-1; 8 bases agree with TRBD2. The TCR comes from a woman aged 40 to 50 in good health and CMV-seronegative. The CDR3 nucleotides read TGCGCCAGCAGCTTGGCAGCCAGCGGGAGTGGCAATGAGCAGTTCTTC. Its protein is CASSLAASGSGNEQFF.